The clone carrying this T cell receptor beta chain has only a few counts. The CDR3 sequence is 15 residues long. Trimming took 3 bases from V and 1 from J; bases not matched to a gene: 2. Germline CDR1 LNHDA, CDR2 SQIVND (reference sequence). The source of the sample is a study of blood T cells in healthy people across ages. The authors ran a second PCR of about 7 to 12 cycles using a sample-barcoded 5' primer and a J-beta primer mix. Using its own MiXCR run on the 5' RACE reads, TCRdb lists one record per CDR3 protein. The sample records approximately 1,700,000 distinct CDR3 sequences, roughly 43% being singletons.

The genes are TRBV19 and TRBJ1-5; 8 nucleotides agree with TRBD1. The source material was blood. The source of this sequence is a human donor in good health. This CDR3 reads CASSIYRGSNQPQHF. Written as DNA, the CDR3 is TGTGCCAGTAGTATTTACAGGGGGAGCAATCAGCCCCAGCATTTT.